The 23 T cell receptor beta chains below all came from one sample that was sequenced in a study of blood T cell repertoires in COVID-19. TCRdb's copy holds only in-frame clones and misses some; the assay was immunoSEQ multiplex PCR. The data hold roughly 180,000 clones, with roughly 78% observed a single time. Sequenced: peripheral blood. These receptor sequences come from a woman in her sixties or seventies with COVID-19, enrolled during active disease.

The chain links TRBV2 to TRBJ2-3; 11 nucleotides line up with TRBD2. V was clipped by 5 bases and J by 8 bases; unmatched bases: 12. The germline V gene encodes CDR1 SNHLY and CDR2 FYNNEI. This CDR3 comprises 16 residues. The CDR3 region is CASSPFLGTSGGTQYF. In DNA, the CDR3 is TGTGCCAGCAGTCCTTTCCTGGGGACTAGCGGAGGTACGCAGTATTTT. The entire variable domain, with the rest obtained from reference TRBV2 and TRBJ2-3, is as follows: EPEVTQTPSHQVTQMGQEVILRCVPISNHLYFYWYRQILGQKVEFLVSFYNNEISEKSEIFDDQFSVERPDGSNFTLKIRSTKLEDSAMYFCASSPFLGTSGGTQYFGPGTRLTVL.

The chain uses TRBV10-1 and TRBJ2-2; 7 bases line up with TRBD1. In germline, CDR1 is WNHNN, CDR2 SYGVQD (reference sequence). The ends lost 3 bases at V and 2 bases at J; junction bases unmatched: 6. The length of the CDR3 is 16 residues. The CDR3 sequence: CASSDQNRGNTGELFF. CDR3 coding DNA: TGCGCCAGCAGTGATCAAAACAGGGGAAACACCGGGGAGCTGTTTTTT.

The chain is built from TRBV9 and TRBJ2-7, with D maybe TRBD2 (6 bases). Germline assignment: CDR1 SGDLS and CDR2 YYNGEE. The CDR3 runs to 14 residues. The V end lost 0 bases, the J end lost 0 bases, and 7 bases lay between the germline ends. CDR3 amino acids: CASSVDSGSYEQYF. The CDR3 region has the DNA TGTGCCAGCAGCGTAGATAGCGGCTCCTACGAGCAGTACTTC.

This chain connects TRBV19 to TRBJ2-7, with 10 bases matching TRBD2. CDR1 is LNHDA and CDR2 is SQIVND in the germline V gene (reference sequence). With V trimmed by 5 bases and J by 6 bases, 13 bases remained unmatched. This CDR3 is built from 16 residues. The CDR3 spells CASSSPPAGGGAEQYF. The CDR3 DNA follows: TGTGCCAGTAGTTCTCCCCCAGCGGGAGGGGGTGCCGAGCAGTACTTC.

Here the CDR3 DNA reads TGCAGCGTCGGAAGACAAACTAGCGGGAGTTTGAGTGAGACCCAGTACTTC. Translated, it gives CSVGRQTSGSLSETQYF. J is TRBJ2-5 and V is TRBV29-1; 11 bases match TRBD2. Germline V gene lookup returns CDR1 SQVTM and CDR2 ANQGSEA. The CDR3 runs to 17 residues. Unmatched junction bases numbered 17, after V lost 6 bases and J lost 5 bases.

The chain recombines TRBV7-2 with TRBJ1-5; D uncertain. The CDR3 has 15 amino acids. Germline V lookup: CDR1 SGHTA, CDR2 FQGNSA. Trimming pared 6 bases from V and 0 bases from J, leaving 12 bases between. The DNA of the CDR3 is TGTGCCAGCAGTCCCGACGGGAATAGCAATCAGCCCCAGCATTTT. This encodes CASSPDGNSNQPQHF.

In this sample, this clone turned up once. J is TRBJ2-3 and V is TRBV18; D might be TRBD1 (5 bases). Per germline, CDR1 KGHSH and CDR2 LQKENI. There are 16 residues in the CDR3. Trimming stripped 1 base from V and 4 bases from J, with 15 bases between. The CDR3 nucleotides read TGTGCCAGCTCACCACGCAACCAGGGAAAGGCAGATACGCAGTATTTT. Protein: CASSPRNQGKADTQYF.

This chain joins TRBV24-1 and TRBJ2-5, with a weak D call TRBD2 (5 bases). V was clipped by 1 base and J by 2 bases, with 16 bases between them. Germline V gene lookup returns CDR1 KGHDR and CDR2 SFDVKD. The CDR3 loop spans 17 amino acids. The CDR3 is CATSDFRGSRRQETQYF. The CDR3 DNA sequence: TGTGCCACCAGTGATTTTCGAGGGTCCCGCCGTCAAGAGACCCAGTACTTC.

The V gene is TRBV4-1, the J gene TRBJ2-3; 13 bases map to TRBD2. This CDR3 contains 17 residues. The V and J ends lost 1 base and 2 bases, in that order; junction bases with no gene match: 3. From germline, CDR1 is MGHRA and CDR2 YSYEKL. The CDR3 region has the DNA TGCGCCAGCAGCCAAGGGACTAGCGGGGGATTCACAGATACGCAGTATTTT. Protein sequence: CASSQGTSGGFTDTQYF.

This rearrangement joins TRBV30 to TRBJ2-3, with TRBD2 matching over 12 bases. J was trimmed by 3 bases and V by 2 bases; bases with no gene match: 9. There are 17 residues in the CDR3. The germline gives CDR1 GTSNPN, CDR2 SVGIG (reference sequence). The DNA of the CDR3 is TGTGCCTGGAGTCGCTACTCTAGCGGGAGGGCGACAGATACGCAGTATTTT. It translates to CAWSRYSSGRATDTQYF.

The chain couples TRBV7-3 to TRBJ2-1; TRBD2 agrees at 12 bases. The CDR3 extends over 16 amino acids. Unmatched junction bases numbered 5, after V lost 5 bases and J lost 3 bases. Germline V gene lookup returns CDR1 SGHTA and CDR2 FQGTGA. The CDR3 protein is CASSDATSGSYNEQFF. The CDR3 DNA reads TGTGCCAGCAGCGATGCGACTAGCGGGAGCTACAATGAGCAGTTCTTC.

The rearrangement links TRBV10-1 to TRBJ2-7; unclear D gene. Germline CDR1 WNHNN, CDR2 SYGVQD (reference sequence). V shed 3 bases and J shed 6 bases, with 15 bases lying between them. This CDR3 is 14 amino acids long. The CDR3 here is CASSDILNPPEQYF. The DNA for the CDR3 is TGCGCCAGCAGTGATATTCTTAATCCCCCCGAGCAGTACTTC.

This chain joins TRBV6-5 and TRBJ1-4; 8 bases align to TRBD1. CDR3 length: 14 amino acids. Germline V gene data show CDR1 as MNHEY and CDR2 as SVGAGI. Germline trimming cut 6 bases from V and 8 bases from J; bases unmatched to any gene: 8. CDR3 sequence reads: CASSSGRTGEKLFF. The CDR3 DNA is TGTGCCAGCAGCTCCGGACGGACAGGGGAAAAACTGTTTTTT.

The sample holds one count of this clone. The genes are TRBV6-5 and TRBJ1-3, with TRBD1 as a possible D gene (6 bases). V lost 8 bases and J 0 bases, leaving 11 bases between the germline ends. Germline lookup yields CDR1 MNHEY and CDR2 SVGAGI. The CDR3 consists of 14 residues. The CDR3 reads CASRDTYSGNTIYF. The CDR3 coding sequence is TGTGCCAGCCGGGACACCTACTCTGGAAACACCATATATTTT.

The V gene is TRBV28, the J gene TRBJ2-2; 7 bases map to TRBD2. The CDR3 spans 15 residues. The V segment lost 5 bases and the J segment 5 bases; nucleotides outside the gene matches: 8. The V gene's germline CDR1 is MDHEN and CDR2 SYDVKM. Here the CDR3 DNA reads TGTGCCAGCAGTCCTCGGGCGGGAGTGACCGGGGAGCTGTTTTTT. It codes for CASSPRAGVTGELFF.

The CDR3 DNA sequence: TGTGCCAGCAGCACCCGGTATCTGTCGGGTTATGACCAAGAGACCCAGTACTTC. Its translation is CASSTRYLSGYDQETQYF. The chain employs TRBV14 and TRBJ2-5; D remains ambiguous. Looked up from germline, CDR1 is SGHDN and CDR2 is FVKESK. This CDR3 region has 18 residues. Trimming left V 5 bases short and J 0 bases short, with 22 bases between.

This rearrangement joins TRBV19 to TRBJ2-7; possibly TRBD1 for D (5 bases). This CDR3 comprises 13 residues. Germline-derived CDR1 and CDR2 are LNHDA and SQIVND (reference sequence). The V gene lost 3 bases and the J gene lost 7 bases, with 13 bases spanning the gap. The CDR3 is CASSIDSATEQYF. The CDR3 nucleotides are TGTGCCAGTAGTATCGACAGCGCGACGGAGCAGTACTTC.

The chain joins TRBV4-1 to TRBJ2-2; 9 nucleotides agree with TRBD2. The CDR3 is made up of 17 amino acids. J was trimmed by 7 bases and V by 0 bases; bases with no gene match: 9. Germline CDR1 MGHRA, CDR2 YSYEKL. The DNA of the CDR3 is TGCGCCAGCAGCCAAGATCTAGTAGCTAGCGGGGTCGGGGAGCTGTTTTTT. Translated: CASSQDLVASGVGELFF.

The gene calls are TRBV30 and TRBJ1-6; tentative D call: TRBD1 (6 bases). Trimming removed 2 bases from V and 10 bases from J, with 18 bases in between. The CDR3 length is 15 residues. Germline V gene lookup returns CDR1 GTSNPN and CDR2 SVGIG (reference sequence). DNA for the CDR3: TGTGCCTGGAGTCCCCGGGGCAGGGGAGACTCACCCCTCCACTTT. It codes for CAWSPRGRGDSPLHF.

The chain recombines TRBV27 with TRBJ2-3; 12 bases are a match to TRBD2. The trim removed 3 bases at V and 5 bases at J, leaving 9 bases unmatched. This CDR3 has 17 amino acids. Germline values: CDR1 MNHEY, CDR2 SMNVEV (reference sequence). The CDR3: CASSFYGLAGQRDTQYF. CDR3 bases: TGTGCCAGCAGTTTCTACGGACTAGCGGGGCAGAGAGATACGCAGTATTTT.

In this sample, this clone turned up once. The gene calls are TRBV29-1 and TRBJ2-1; TRBD2 matches at 7 bases. Germline lookup yields CDR1 SQVTM and CDR2 ANQGSEA. The CDR3 has 14 residues. V shed 3 bases, J shed 7 bases, and the junction held 9 bases outside the gene matches. The CDR3 spells CSVERLAVGNEQFF. The CDR3 DNA reads TGCAGCGTTGAGAGGCTAGCGGTTGGGAATGAGCAGTTCTTC.

This clone was observed many times. The same CDR3 can be traced to other DNA sequences in this sample. This chain joins TRBV11-3 and TRBJ2-1; TRBD2 aligns across 7 bases. The germline CDR1 and CDR2 sequences are SGHNT and YENEEA. The CDR3 extends over 16 amino acids. Unmatched junction bases numbered 9, after V lost 0 bases and J lost 7 bases. For the CDR3, the DNA is TGTGCCAGCAGCTTAGATGGGCGCGGGGGTTCGAATGAGCAGTTCTTC. This gives the protein CASSLDGRGGSNEQFF.

The chain couples TRBV14 to TRBJ2-1; D is perhaps TRBD1 (6 bases). Trimming took off 3 bases at V and 7 bases at J, with 19 bases between the two ends. Germline V gene sequence: CDR1 SGHDN, CDR2 FVKESK. The CDR3 is 16 residues long. The CDR3 protein is CASSHRRQGLWNEQFF. In DNA form, the CDR3 reads TGTGCCAGCAGCCATCGGCGGCAGGGGTTGTGGAATGAGCAGTTCTTC.